Below, 31 T cell receptor beta chains from the same sample are listed, as sequenced in a study of cytomegalovirus exposure and HLA in healthy donors. PCR primers comprised 60 Vbeta and 13 Jbeta primers. Sequencing used immunoSEQ multiplex PCR; TCRdb keeps in-frame clones, though not all of them. The sample lists some 180,000 clones, about 76% occurring once. Sequencing input: PBMCs. The receptors were gathered from a young woman in good health and CMV-seropositive.

V usage is TRBV6-1 and J usage is TRBJ2-1; D call uncertain. CDR1 and CDR2 from the germline V gene are MNHNS and SASEGT. Trimming removed 6 bases at V and 0 bases at J, with 12 bases between. The CDR3 loop spans 15 amino acids. CDR3 coding DNA: TGTGCCAGCAGCGATGGGCAGAACTCCTACAATGAGCAGTTCTTC. It specifies CASSDGQNSYNEQFF.

Only a few counts were recorded for this clone. The chain links TRBV6-4 to TRBJ2-3; no reliable D call. CDR1 and CDR2 (germline): MRHNA, SNTAGT. Trimming pared 3 bases from V and 0 bases from J, leaving 7 bases between. This CDR3 has 14 amino acids. CDR3 nucleotide sequence: TGTGCCAGCAGTGAAGGAGAGAGCACAGATACGCAGTATTTT. This encodes CASSEGESTDTQYF.

The rearrangement uses TRBV5-4 and TRBJ2-3; TRBD1 agrees at 8 bases. The germline V gene has CDR1 SGHNT and CDR2 YYREEE (reference sequence). The V segment lost 7 bases and the J segment 5 bases; nucleotides outside the gene matches: 6. The length of the CDR3 is 13 residues. CDR3 loop: CASLDRGGDTQYF. The CDR3, as DNA: TGTGCCAGCCTAGACAGGGGAGGAGATACGCAGTATTTT. The full variable domain, rest sourced from reference TRBV5-4 and TRBJ2-3, is ETGVTQSPTHLIKTRGQQVTLRCSSQSGHNTVSWYQQALGQGPQFIFQYYREEENGRGNFPPRFSGLQFPNYSSELNVNALELDDSALYLCASLDRGGDTQYFGPGTRLTVL.

This sequence joins TRBV6-1 and TRBJ2-1; TRBD2 agrees at 7 bases. CDR3 length: 14 residues. Germline V CDR1 and CDR2: MNHNS, SASEGT. J was trimmed by 5 bases and V by 5 bases; bases with no gene match: 6. CDR3 region: CASSFSGENNEQFF. Written as DNA, the CDR3 is TGTGCCAGCAGTTTCAGCGGGGAAAACAATGAGCAGTTCTTC.

This sequence joins TRBV11-2 and TRBJ2-5; D not resolved. The DNA end is more similar to TRBJ2-7, so the J call may be wrong. Germline V CDR1 and CDR2: SGHAT, FQNNGV. The CDR3 runs to 12 residues. The CDR3 here is CASSLVSYEQYF. The DNA for the CDR3 is TGTGCCAGCAGCTTAGTGTCCTACGAGCAGTACTTC.

This chain links TRBV9 with TRBJ2-2; 8 nucleotides agree with TRBD2. CDR1 and CDR2 from the germline V gene are SGDLS and YYNGEE. The CDR3 consists of 18 residues. V trimming: 2 bases; J trimming: 1 base; junction bases outside the gene matches: 10. CDR3 sequence (DNA): TGTGCCAGCAGCGTTTATAGAACGGGGGGGCGGAACACCGGGGAGCTGTTTTTT. Its translation is CASSVYRTGGRNTGELFF.

The chain combines TRBV5-1 with TRBJ2-6; D may be TRBD2 (5 bases). The ends were cut back, 4 bases at V and 0 bases at J, with 11 bases in the middle. The germline V gene encodes CDR1 SGHRS and CDR2 YFSETQ. The length of the CDR3 is 16 residues. CDR3 protein: CASSPPGNSGANVLTF. DNA of the CDR3: TGCGCCAGCAGCCCACCGGGGAACTCTGGGGCCAACGTCCTGACTTTC.

This clone was seen a single time. The rearrangement uses TRBV30 and TRBJ2-1; 7 bases map to TRBD1. The germline V gene encodes CDR1 GTSNPN and CDR2 SVGIG (reference sequence). This CDR3 contains 15 residues. After removal of 3 bases from V and 0 bases from J, the junction contained 5 bases not matched to a gene. CDR3 in DNA: TGTGCCTGGAGCGCCAGGGGGTTCTCCTACAATGAGCAGTTCTTC. Encoded protein: CAWSARGFSYNEQFF.

The rearrangement uses TRBV5-6 and TRBJ2-7, with 8 bases identical to TRBD1. Trimming took 6 bases from V and 0 from J; bases not matched to a gene: 5. Per germline, CDR1 SGHDT and CDR2 YYEEEE. This CDR3 spans 14 amino acids. The CDR3 DNA reads TGTGCCAGCATCAACAGGGGGAGCTCCTACGAGCAGTACTTC. This encodes CASINRGSSYEQYF.

The table lists this clone with a count of one. This chain uses TRBV5-1 with TRBJ1-6, with D possibly TRBD1 on 5 matching bases. The CDR3 contains 14 residues. Trimming took 0 bases from V and 10 from J, leaving 11 bases between them. Germline loops: CDR1 SGHRS, CDR2 YFSETQ. Here the CDR3 reads CASSLVDTESPLHF. The CDR3 DNA reads as TGCGCCAGCAGCTTGGTGGACACGGAATCACCCCTCCACTTT.

The J gene is TRBJ1-1, the V gene TRBV4-2; 11 nucleotides agree with TRBD1. CDR1 LGHNA and CDR2 YNFKEQ come from the germline V gene. Losses at the gene ends were 1 base for V and 4 bases for J; bases not matched to a gene: 5. The CDR3 consists of 16 residues. The CDR3: CASSQGDRGRFTEAFF. In DNA form, the CDR3 reads TGTGCCAGCAGCCAAGGGGACAGGGGGAGGTTCACTGAAGCTTTCTTT.

V and J are TRBV28 and TRBJ1-1; D ambiguous. Trimming cost V 4 bases and J 11 bases, with 14 bases left between them. The CDR3 has 12 amino acids. Per germline, CDR1 MDHEN and CDR2 SYDVKM. The CDR3 sequence: CASSSTTFRAFF. CDR3 DNA: TGTGCCAGCAGTTCCACTACCTTTCGGGCTTTCTTT.

V gene TRBV7-3 combines with J gene TRBJ1-2; TRBD1 matches at 11 bases. With V trimmed by 4 bases and J by 10 bases, 5 bases remained unmatched. CDR3 length: 13 residues. The germline V gene encodes CDR1 SGHTA and CDR2 FQGTGA. The CDR3 DNA sequence: TGTGCCAGCAGCTCCGTGGGACAGGGGGACTACACCTTC. It yields the protein CASSSVGQGDYTF.

The chain joins TRBV7-2 to TRBJ1-1; 9 bases line up with TRBD1. Germline V lookup: CDR1 SGHTA, CDR2 FQGNSA. Trimming at V came to 5 bases and at J to 3 bases, leaving 10 bases not matched to a gene. The CDR3 is 16 residues long. The chain's CDR3 is CASSRRPGQGDTEAFF. CDR3 DNA sequence: TGTGCCAGCAGCCGGAGACCGGGACAGGGCGACACTGAAGCTTTCTTT.

J is TRBJ2-1 and V is TRBV9; the D is unclear. Trimming cost V 2 bases and J 8 bases, with 8 bases left between them. Per germline, CDR1 SGDLS and CDR2 YYNGEE. The CDR3 is 12 amino acids. CDR3 protein: CASSVVPYEQFF. The CDR3 DNA is TGTGCCAGCAGCGTTGTTCCCTATGAGCAGTTCTTC.

The chain joins TRBV11-2 to TRBJ1-1; D is uncertain. The CDR3 totals 13 residues. V shed 1 base and J shed 8 bases, with 11 bases lying between them. Germline CDR1 is SGHAT and CDR2 is FQNNGV. CDR3 residues: CASSLVPSSEAFF. CDR3 bases: TGTGCCAGCAGCTTAGTCCCTTCGTCCGAAGCTTTCTTT.

The chain employs TRBV4-1 and TRBJ2-5; D might be TRBD2 (5 bases). V dropped 1 base and J dropped 2 bases, with 14 bases sitting between them. CDR1 and CDR2 from the germline V gene are MGHRA and YSYEKL. This CDR3 spans 16 amino acids. CDR3 sequence: CASSQVRGWGQETQYF. The CDR3 nucleotides are TGCGCCAGCAGCCAAGTGCGAGGGTGGGGACAAGAGACCCAGTACTTC.

The chain combines TRBV27 with TRBJ2-7, with D possibly being TRBD1 (6 bases). V gave up 6 bases and J gave up 4 bases, with 16 bases separating them. This CDR3 is 14 amino acids long. CDR1 is MNHEY, CDR2 SMNVEV, per germline (reference sequence). This chain's CDR3 is CASRTGQFPYEQYF. The CDR3 DNA reads as TGTGCCAGCAGAACAGGACAGTTCCCGTACGAGCAGTACTTC.

V gene TRBV4-1 combines with J gene TRBJ1-2; D may be TRBD1 (6 bases). The CDR3 length is 16 residues. The V and J ends lost 0 bases and 4 bases respectively, with 15 bases between them. Per the germline V gene, CDR1 is MGHRA and CDR2 is YSYEKL. CDR3 nucleotide sequence: TGCGCCAGCAGCCAAGATACCCCTATGACAGGCTATGGCTACACCTTC. It specifies CASSQDTPMTGYGYTF.

V gene TRBV5-1 combines with J gene TRBJ2-7, with unresolved D. CDR3 length equals 13 residues. V lost 2 bases and J 0 bases, leaving 6 bases between the germline ends. The V gene's germline CDR1 is SGHRS and CDR2 YFSETQ. CDR3 amino acids: CASSLQNSYEQYF. CDR3 sequence (DNA): TGCGCCAGCAGCTTACAGAACTCCTACGAGCAGTACTTC. The full variable domain, with the rest looked up from reference TRBV5-1 and TRBJ2-7, is KAGVTQTPRYLIKTRGQQVTLSCSPISGHRSVSWYQQTPGQGLQFLFEYFSETQRNKGNFPGRFSGRQFSNSRSEMNVSTLELGDSALYLCASSLQNSYEQYFGPGTRLTVT.

The genes are TRBV2 and TRBJ2-5; D remains unclear. Deletions cut 0 bases from V and 4 bases from J, with 9 bases between. This CDR3 has 14 residues. CDR1 and CDR2 (germline): SNHLY, FYNNEI. CDR3: CASSEARTGETQYF. The CDR3 DNA reads TGTGCCAGCAGTGAAGCTCGTACCGGAGAGACCCAGTACTTC.

The table lists this clone with a few counts. This chain joins TRBV4-1 and TRBJ1-5; D unresolved. Germline V gives CDR1 MGHRA, CDR2 YSYEKL. CDR3 length: 15 residues. Trimming shortened V by 2 bases and J by 1 base, and 9 bases separated the two germline ends. In DNA, the CDR3 is TGCGCCAGCAGCCAAACGGAGGGAAGCAATCAGCCCCAGCATTTT. Its protein is CASSQTEGSNQPQHF.

V usage is TRBV6-1 and J usage is TRBJ2-1, with 7 bases fitting TRBD2. CDR1 MNHNS and CDR2 SASEGT come from the germline V gene. The CDR3 has 16 residues. V lost 2 bases and J lost 6; bases outside the gene matches: 10. The CDR3 DNA is TGTGCCAGCAGTGAAAAGGTTTGGGGGGGAGGCAATGAGCAGTTCTTC. It specifies CASSEKVWGGGNEQFF.

The chain recombines TRBV4-3 with TRBJ2-1, with 10 bases matching TRBD1. The V gene's germline CDR1 is LGHNA and CDR2 YSLEER. V trimming: 1 base; J trimming: 4 bases; junction bases outside the gene matches: 1. CDR3 length: 15 amino acids. CDR3 amino acids: CASSQGGQGYNEQFF. CDR3 sequence (DNA): TGCGCCAGCAGCCAAGGGGGACAGGGGTACAATGAGCAGTTCTTC.

This clone was detected once. The chain joins TRBV4-3 to TRBJ2-7; no clear D. Per germline, CDR1 LGHNA and CDR2 YSLEER. The CDR3 is 12 amino acids. The V end lost 0 bases, the J end lost 6 bases, and 6 bases lay between the germline ends. CDR3 sequence: CASSQDNGEQYF. CDR3 DNA: TGCGCCAGCAGCCAAGATAACGGCGAGCAGTACTTC.

V usage is TRBV7-9 and J usage is TRBJ1-5; weak D call: TRBD1 (6 bases). The CDR3 is 12 residues long. The V end lost 8 bases, the J end lost 6 bases, and 11 bases lay between the germline ends. Germline V gene sequence: CDR1 SEHNR, CDR2 FQNEAQ (reference sequence). CDR3 region: CASRTEIQPQHF. The CDR3 DNA sequence: TGTGCCAGCCGGACAGAAATTCAGCCCCAGCATTTT. The full variable domain, with the rest looked up from reference TRBV7-9 and TRBJ1-5, is DTGVSQNPRHKITKRGQNVTFRCDPISEHNRLYWYRQTLGQGPEFLTYFQNEAQLEKSRLLSDRFSAERPKGSFSTLEIQRTEQGDSAMYLCASRTEIQPQHFGDGTRLSIL.

This chain joins TRBV7-9 and TRBJ2-3; 10 bases map to TRBD2. CDR1 is SEHNR, CDR2 FQNEAQ, per germline (reference sequence). J gave up 2 bases and V 4 bases, and 9 bases lay outside the gene matches. This CDR3 contains 17 residues. CDR3 in amino acids: CASSYPRLAGDTDTQYF. CDR3 nucleotides: TGTGCCAGCAGCTACCCCCGGCTAGCGGGGGACACAGATACGCAGTATTTT.

V usage is TRBV6-5 and J usage is TRBJ2-1, with TRBD1 matching 11 bases. The CDR3 has 15 amino acids. The J segment lost 7 bases and the V segment lost 5 bases, leaving 7 bases of the junction unmatched. Germline V gene sequence: CDR1 MNHEY, CDR2 SVGAGI. CDR3 DNA sequence: TGTGCCAGCAGTCGGCCGGGACAGGGGGTTAATGAGCAGTTCTTC. This translates into CASSRPGQGVNEQFF.

The chain links TRBV7-9 to TRBJ2-3; D is unresolved. CDR3 length: 15 residues. Trimming cost V 5 bases and J 4 bases, with 16 bases left between them. CDR1 is SEHNR, CDR2 FQNEAQ, per germline (reference sequence). CDR3 sequence reads: CASSLPPGSSDTQYF. In DNA form, the CDR3 reads TGTGCCAGCAGCCTTCCCCCGGGTAGTTCAGATACGCAGTATTTT.

This clone was observed a single time. The chain combines TRBV7-9 with TRBJ1-1, with D unresolved. The CDR3 has 12 amino acids. Trimming took 6 bases from V and 4 from J, leaving 9 bases between them. Germline loops: CDR1 SEHNR, CDR2 FQNEAQ (reference sequence). In DNA, the CDR3 is TGTGCCAGCAGTTATACTTCCACTGAAGCTTTCTTT. Translating gives CASSYTSTEAFF.

V and J are TRBV6-5 and TRBJ2-7; D is perhaps TRBD1 (6 bases). Germline-derived CDR1 and CDR2 are MNHEY and SVGAGI. CDR3 length: 14 amino acids. V dropped 0 bases and J dropped 5 bases, with 11 bases sitting between them. This CDR3 reads CASSYSGGDNEQYF. CDR3 DNA sequence: TGTGCCAGCAGTTACTCGGGTGGGGACAACGAGCAGTACTTC.